The 22 T cell receptor beta chains below were found in one sample sequenced in a study of spatial heterogeneity in lung cancer. For these TCRs, the target antigens are not known. Overall study results and limits: One measure, the expanded intratumoral alpha and beta TCR count, tracked tumor mutation counts.

MiXCR, run by TCRdb on the 5' RACE reads, gives a single entry per CDR3 protein. The sample has 20,000 to 25,000 distinct CDR3 sequences; about 15% are singletons. Time point denoted: sample taken at primary tumor resection. This material consisted of lung tumor tissue, taken at surgery. Every receptor here comes from a female donor with early-stage non-small cell lung cancer.

As concerns this clonotype: A read error may explain this, as a much larger clone is one base away. The CDR3 sequence: CAWAAQETQHF. As DNA, the CDR3 is TGTGCCTGGGCGGCCCAAGAGACCCAGCACTTC. This chain links TRBV30 with TRBJ2-5; D is uncertain. CDR3 length: 11 residues. Germline loops: CDR1 GTSNPN, CDR2 SVGIG (reference sequence).

This clonotype showed up many times. The chain has TRBV6-5 and TRBJ2-1; 9 nucleotides match TRBD2. The germline gives CDR1 MNHEY, CDR2 SVGAGI. Unmatched junction bases numbered 9, after V lost 9 bases and J lost 6 bases. CDR3 size: 14 residues. The CDR3 sequence: CARSGLATCNEQFF. In DNA form, the CDR3 reads TGTGCCAGATCAGGACTAGCGACGTGCAATGAGCAGTTCTTC.

This chain links TRBV12-3 or TRBV12-4 with TRBJ2-1; 10 positions agree with TRBD2. The J segment lost 0 bases and the V segment lost 8 bases, leaving 10 bases of the junction unmatched. This CDR3 has 17 residues. CDR3 sequence (DNA): TGTGCCAGCTCCCGGGCTAGCGGGGGTAGCTCCTACAATGAGCAGTTCTTC. Protein: CASSRASGGSSYNEQFF.

The chain combines TRBV5-5 with TRBJ2-6; 7 bases agree with TRBD1. The CDR3 contains 17 residues. Per germline, CDR1 SGHKS and CDR2 YYEKEE (reference sequence). The V and J ends lost 0 bases and 0 bases, in that order; junction bases with no gene match: 3. CDR3 bases: TGTGCCAGCAGCTTGGATCCAGGGGGCTCTGGGGCCAACGTCCTGACTTTC. Translated: CASSLDPGGSGANVLTF.

The chain employs TRBV9 and TRBJ2-7; D might be TRBD1 (5 bases). The CDR3 spans 13 residues. V dropped 0 bases and J dropped 12 bases, with 16 bases sitting between them. The germline CDR1 and CDR2 sequences are SGDLS and YYNGEE. The CDR3 DNA sequence: TGTGCCAGCAGCGTAGAAGACAAGGGGCGTTCGTACTTC. This gives the protein CASSVEDKGRSYF. The full variable domain, rest sourced from reference TRBV9 and TRBJ2-7, is DSGVTQTPKHLITATGQRVTLRCSPRSGDLSVYWYQQSLDQGLQFLIQYYNGEERAKGNILERFSAQQFPDLHSELNLSSLELGDSALYFCASSVEDKGRSYFGPGTRLTVT.

The chain joins TRBV20-1 to TRBJ2-1, with 10 bases that match TRBD2. This CDR3 spans 16 amino acids. Germline V gene data show CDR1 as DFQATT and CDR2 as SNEGSKA (reference sequence). V lost 8 bases, J lost 0 bases, and 10 bases stayed unmatched. CDR3 nucleotide sequence: TGCAGTACAACCCGCTCTAGCGGGAGCTCCTACAATGAGCAGTTCTTC. Translating gives CSTTRSSGSSYNEQFF.

This clonotype was detected a few times. The V call is TRBV19, the J call TRBJ1-1; a weak D match, TRBD1 (5 bases). Trimming removed 3 bases at V and 4 bases at J, with 9 bases between. CDR3 length equals 13 residues. Germline V gene lookup returns CDR1 LNHDA and CDR2 SQIVND (reference sequence). As DNA, the CDR3 is TGTGCCAGTAGTATGGAGAGGGGCACTGAAGCTTTCTTT. Translating it yields CASSMERGTEAFF.

V is TRBV7-9 and J is TRBJ2-7, with 13 bases matching TRBD2. Germline-derived CDR1 and CDR2 are SEHNR and FQNEAQ (reference sequence). This CDR3 spans 21 amino acids. V was clipped by 5 bases and J by 3 bases; unmatched bases: 22. Written as DNA, the CDR3 is TGTGCCAGCAGCCGACCCGAGATGGGACTAGCGGGACGAGACTTTTACTACGAGCAGTACTTC. This sequence encodes CASSRPEMGLAGRDFYYEQYF. The full variable domain, completed using reference TRBV7-9 and TRBJ2-7, is DTGVSQNPRHKITKRGQNVTFRCDPISEHNRLYWYRQTLGQGPEFLTYFQNEAQLEKSRLLSDRFSAERPKGSFSTLEIQRTEQGDSAMYLCASSRPEMGLAGRDFYYEQYFGPGTRLTVT.

The rearrangement joins TRBV2 to TRBJ2-7, with D perhaps matching TRBD2 (6 bases). The V and J ends lost 8 bases and 2 bases respectively, with 10 bases between them. The CDR3 loop spans 12 amino acids. Germline CDR1 is SNHLY and CDR2 is FYNNEI. The CDR3: CASSGEAYEQYF. The CDR3 nucleotides read TGTGCCAGCTCGGGGGAAGCCTACGAGCAGTACTTC. The full variable domain, in which reference TRBV2 and TRBJ2-7 provide the parts outside the CDR3, is EPEVTQTPSHQVTQMGQEVILRCVPISNHLYFYWYRQILGQKVEFLVSFYNNEISEKSEIFDDQFSVERPDGSNFTLKIRSTKLEDSAMYFCASSGEAYEQYFGPGTRLTVT.

This clonotype was counted between two and nine times. The chain has TRBV7-9 and TRBJ2-3; D possibly uses TRBD1 or TRBD2 (6 bases each). V was trimmed by 1 base and J by 5 bases, leaving 10 bases between them. In germline, CDR1 is SEHNR, CDR2 FQNEAQ (reference sequence). This CDR3 has 14 residues. CDR3 region: CASSLEGGRDTQYF. For the CDR3, the DNA is TGTGCCAGCAGCTTAGAGGGGGGTCGAGATACGCAGTATTTT. The variable domain in full, with the rest retrieved from reference TRBV7-9 and TRBJ2-3, is DTGVSQNPRHKITKRGQNVTFRCDPISEHNRLYWYRQTLGQGPEFLTYFQNEAQLEKSRLLSDRFSAERPKGSFSTLEIQRTEQGDSAMYLCASSLEGGRDTQYFGPGTRLTVL.

This clonotype was observed a handful of times. This sequence joins TRBV4-1 and TRBJ2-2; TRBD1 or TRBD2 may be the D gene (5 bases each). The germline V gene encodes CDR1 MGHRA and CDR2 YSYEKL. This CDR3 has 14 residues. The V gene lost 6 bases and the J gene lost 4 bases, with 12 bases spanning the gap. CDR3 region: CASRPGPGTGELFF. In nucleotides, the CDR3 is TGCGCCAGCAGACCGGGACCGGGCACCGGGGAGCTGTTTTTT.

Ten or more counts support this clonotype. This chain joins TRBV2 and TRBJ2-3, with 10 nucleotides matching TRBD2. Trimming at V came to 8 bases and at J to 2 bases, leaving 7 bases not matched to a gene. The CDR3 totals 15 residues. CDR1 is SNHLY and CDR2 is FYNNEI in the germline V gene. In DNA form, the CDR3 reads TGTGCCAGCGGGATCCTAGCGGGGGTCACAGATACGCAGTATTTT. This codes for CASGILAGVTDTQYF.

This clonotype was detected many times. The rearrangement links TRBV6-1 to TRBJ2-1; 9 bases agree with TRBD2. This CDR3 is built from 14 residues. Losses at the gene ends were 6 bases for V and 9 bases for J; bases not matched to a gene: 9. CDR1 MNHNS and CDR2 SASEGT come from the germline V gene. Here the CDR3 reads CASRIISGSSEQFF. For the CDR3, the DNA is TGTGCCAGCAGGATAATTAGCGGGAGCAGTGAGCAGTTCTTC.

This clonotype has just a few counts. The chain carries TRBV24-1 and TRBJ1-2, with TRBD1 matching 7 bases. J gave up 4 bases and V 1 base, and 5 bases lay outside the gene matches. The CDR3 runs to 15 residues. Per germline, CDR1 KGHDR and CDR2 SFDVKD. The CDR3 reads CATSDFIGTAYGYTF. CDR3 nucleotide sequence: TGTGCCACCAGTGATTTTATCGGGACAGCCTATGGCTACACCTTC.

As to this clonotype: The CDR3 ends on some other residue instead of the conserved phenylalanine or tryptophan, so this is likely a read error. V and J are TRBV20-1 and TRBJ2-1; TRBD2 agrees at 8 bases. The CDR3 contains 16 residues. Trimming took 5 bases from V and 2 from J; bases not matched to a gene: 11. CDR1 and CDR2 from the germline V gene are DFQATT and SNEGSKA (reference sequence). The CDR3 reads CSARMGRGRPYNEQFL. CDR3 sequence (DNA): TGCAGTGCTCGCATGGGACGCGGGAGGCCCTACAATGAGCAGTTCTTA.

This clonotype has more than one count but fewer than ten. The chain is built from TRBV10-2 and TRBJ2-3; D uncertain. The CDR3 runs to 13 residues. Trimming stripped 2 bases from V and 5 bases from J, with 8 bases between. The germline V gene encodes CDR1 WSHSY and CDR2 SAAADI. The CDR3 sequence: CASSEVARDTQYF. For the CDR3, the DNA is TGCGCCAGCAGTGAGGTCGCACGAGATACGCAGTATTTT.

By share, this clonotype counts as medium-sized (0.01 to 0.1%). J is TRBJ2-3 and V is TRBV24-1; TRBD2 agrees at 15 bases. V shed 5 bases, J shed 2 bases, and the junction held 4 bases outside the gene matches. CDR3 size: 17 residues. Germline V lookup: CDR1 KGHDR, CDR2 SFDVKD. The CDR3 protein is CATSGTSGGAITDTQYF. DNA for the CDR3: TGTGCCACCAGTGGGACTAGCGGGGGGGCTATCACAGATACGCAGTATTTT.

This clonotype was detected only a few times. The chain joins TRBV4-1 to TRBJ2-1; 12 bases match TRBD2. In germline, CDR1 is MGHRA, CDR2 YSYEKL. J lost 5 bases, V lost 0 bases, and 8 bases had no gene match. The CDR3 runs to 18 residues. CDR3 bases: TGCGCCAGCAGCCAAGAACTGACTAGCGGGAGAGTGAACAATGAGCAGTTCTTC. Translated: CASSQELTSGRVNNEQFF.

In DNA form, the CDR3 reads TGTGCCAGCAGTTTGAGGGGGACAGGGGGCAGGTACGAGCAGTACTTC. This gives the protein CASSLRGTGGRYEQYF. V is TRBV27 and J is TRBJ2-7; 12 positions agree with TRBD1. The CDR3 runs 16 residues. The junction had 7 bases not matched to a gene; V was cut back by 3 bases and J by 4 bases. Germline CDR1 MNHEY, CDR2 SMNVEV (reference sequence).

V is TRBV7-9 and J is TRBJ2-3; D remains unclear. Germline CDR1 and CDR2: SEHNR and FQNEAQ (reference sequence). Trimming took off 2 bases at V and 2 bases at J, with 11 bases between the two ends. CDR3 size: 15 residues. The CDR3 DNA is TGTGCCAGCAGCTTAAGAATGGGATTCACAGATACGCAGTATTTT. This sequence encodes CASSLRMGFTDTQYF.

The V and J genes are TRBV20-1 and TRBJ2-4; 7 nucleotides line up with TRBD2. V was clipped by 1 base and J by 14 bases; unmatched bases: 8. The germline gives CDR1 DFQATT, CDR2 SNEGSKA (reference sequence). This CDR3 spans 12 amino acids. The CDR3 DNA sequence: TGCAGTGCTAGAGGAGGTGGGGGGGTTGAGTACTTC. Encoded protein: CSARGGGGVEYF.

The V and J genes are TRBV29-1 and TRBJ2-7; no clear D gene. Trimming pared 4 bases from V and 2 bases from J, leaving 9 bases between. The CDR3 has 12 amino acids. The germline CDR1 and CDR2 sequences are SQVTM and ANQGSEA. As DNA, the CDR3 is TGCAGCGTTGCCGGGCTTGCCTACGAGCAGTACTTC. Translating it yields CSVAGLAYEQYF.